The 26 T cell receptor beta chains below were found in one sample sequenced in a study of human T cells and chemical hapten exposure. Time point indicated: healthy volunteer bleed at 6 weeks. Total RNA was isolated from whole blood that had not been fractionated. TCRdb re-derived calls from the RACE reads in MiXCR, one entry per CDR3 protein. The sample lists some 65,000 distinct CDR3 sequences; about 6.5% were seen once. The sample was whole blood. The receptors originated from a female donor in good health. Some clones in this sample may be carry-over from other donors' samples.

The chain recombines TRBV10-3 with TRBJ1-3; D is ambiguous. Trimming shortened V by 9 bases and J by 0 bases, and 9 bases separated the two germline ends. Germline V gene lookup returns CDR1 ENHRY and CDR2 SYGVKD. The CDR3 is made up of 13 amino acids. The CDR3 is CAMKPFSGNTIYF. DNA of the CDR3: TGTGCCATGAAGCCCTTCTCTGGAAACACCATATATTTT.

This clonotype turned up a few times. This rearrangement joins TRBV7-2 to TRBJ2-3, with no clear D. Germline values: CDR1 SGHTA, CDR2 FQGNSA. V was cut by 5 bases and J by 3 bases, with 9 bases left in between. There are 13 residues in the CDR3. CDR3 in DNA: TGTGCCAGCAGCGTTATAGGAACAGATACGCAGTATTTT. It translates to CASSVIGTDTQYF.

The chain links TRBV21-1 to TRBJ2-7; TRBD1 is the table's D call and was not checked against the DNA. TRBV21-1 is shown as a pseudogene. There are 14 residues in the CDR3. In DNA, the CDR3 is TGTGCCAGCAGCCCACGGGACAAATACTACGAGCAGTACTTC. Its translation is CASSPRDKYYEQYF.

With regard to this clonotype: A much larger clone is a single base away; this may be a read error. This chain links TRBV20-1 with TRBJ1-3; maybe TRBD1 (5 bases). CDR3 length: 13 amino acids. The germline V gene encodes CDR1 DFQATT and CDR2 SNEGSKA (reference sequence). The ends were cut back, 3 bases at V and 8 bases at J, with 14 bases in the middle. This chain's CDR3 is CSARKGRGDTIYF. CDR3 nucleotides: TGCAGTGCTAGGAAGGGGAGAGGAGACACCATATATTTT.

This clonotype occurred a few times. The chain links TRBV4-1 to TRBJ2-1; D tentatively reads TRBD1 or TRBD2 (5 bases each). CDR1 is MGHRA, CDR2 YSYEKL, per germline. The CDR3 sequence is 14 residues long. Trimming left V 1 base short and J 6 bases short, with 10 bases between. CDR3 sequence reads: CASSQGDGGNEQFF. The CDR3 DNA is TGCGCCAGCAGCCAAGGGGACGGAGGCAATGAGCAGTTCTTC.

This clonotype was seen ten or more times. The V and J genes are TRBV5-6 and TRBJ1-5; possible D gene TRBD1, 5 bases. CDR1 is SGHDT and CDR2 is YYEEEE in the germline V gene. V lost 0 bases, J lost 6 bases, and 13 bases lay in between. This CDR3 comprises 15 residues. In DNA form, the CDR3 reads TGTGCCAGCAGCTTGGGGGGCAGGGTGGTTCAGCCCCAGCATTTT. This sequence encodes CASSLGGRVVQPQHF. Full variable domain (outside the CDR3, taken from reference TRBV5-6 and TRBJ1-5): DAGVTQSPTHLIKTRGQQVTLRCSPKSGHDTVSWYQQALGQGPQFIFQYYEEEERQRGNFPDRFSGHQFPNYSSELNVNALLLGDSALYLCASSLGGRVVQPQHFGDGTRLSIL.

This clonotype was counted at least ten times. The rearrangement uses TRBV28 and TRBJ1-4; 7 bases are shared with TRBD1. This CDR3 region has 14 residues. CDR1 is MDHEN, CDR2 SYDVKM, per germline. The V and J ends lost 8 bases and 3 bases, in that order; junction bases with no gene match: 6. CDR3 sequence reads: CASRVTGSNEKLFF. CDR3 nucleotide sequence: TGTGCCAGCCGCGTGACAGGGTCTAATGAAAAACTGTTTTTT.

The chain links TRBV7-2 to TRBJ2-3; 7 nucleotides align to TRBD2. V lost 2 bases to trimming and J lost 2 bases; unmatched junction nucleotides: 4. CDR1 and CDR2 (germline): SGHTA, FQGNSA. CDR3 size: 15 residues. The CDR3 spells CASSLQGTTTDTQYF. CDR3 bases: TGTGCCAGCAGCTTACAAGGGACTACCACAGATACGCAGTATTTT.

The sample holds many counts of this clonotype. This chain joins TRBV7-6 and TRBJ1-4; D possibly corresponds to TRBD1 (6 bases). V lost 3 bases and J lost 7, with 9 bases in between. Germline CDR1 and CDR2: SGHVS and FNYEAQ. This CDR3 is built from 13 residues. In DNA, the CDR3 is TGTGCCAGCAGCTTTACAGGGACTGAAAAACTGTTTTTT. Translation: CASSFTGTEKLFF. Combining the CDR3 with reference TRBV7-6 and TRBJ1-4 gives the whole variable domain GAGVSQSPRYKVTKRGQDVALRCDPISGHVSLYWYRQALGQGPEFLTYFNYEAQQDKSGLPNDRFSAERPEGSISTLTIQRTEQRDSAMYRCASSFTGTEKLFFGSGTQLSVL.

The chain uses TRBV6-2 or TRBV6-3 and TRBJ2-7, with 9 bases that match TRBD2. CDR3 size: 14 residues. CDR1 MNHEY and CDR2 SVGEGT come from the germline V gene. J gave up 7 bases and V 2 bases, and 6 bases lay outside the gene matches. CDR3 amino acids: CASSYTRGGGEQYF. DNA for the CDR3: TGTGCCAGCAGTTACACGCGGGGGGGCGGAGAGCAGTACTTC.

This clonotype was counted only a few times. The chain carries TRBV6-6 and TRBJ2-3, with a tentative D call TRBD1 (5 bases). V lost 3 bases and J lost 0, with 13 bases in between. Germline values: CDR1 MNHNY, CDR2 SVGAGI (reference sequence). There are 16 residues in the CDR3. CDR3 sequence reads: CASSYIRQLSTDTQYF. In nucleotides, the CDR3 is TGTGCCAGCAGTTATATTAGACAGCTAAGCACAGATACGCAGTATTTT.

V usage is TRBV6-5 and J usage is TRBJ1-4; D call uncertain. The CDR3 has 15 residues. From germline, CDR1 is MNHEY and CDR2 SVGAGI. The ends were cut back, 2 bases at V and 0 bases at J, with 7 bases in the middle. CDR3 protein: CASSYRVATNEKLFF. CDR3 DNA: TGTGCCAGCAGTTACAGGGTCGCAACTAATGAAAAACTGTTTTTT.

This clonotype came up a few times. V gene TRBV6-5 combines with J gene TRBJ2-5; no reliable D call. V gave up 4 bases and J gave up 9 bases, with 15 bases separating them. Germline assignment: CDR1 MNHEY and CDR2 SVGAGI. The length of the CDR3 is 13 residues. The CDR3, as DNA: TGTGCCAGCAGTTTGGGCAGACAAAAGGCCCAGTACTTC. Protein sequence: CASSLGRQKAQYF.

This clonotype was seen a few times. The chain couples TRBV27 to TRBJ2-1; 10 bases agree with TRBD2. Germline values: CDR1 MNHEY, CDR2 SMNVEV (reference sequence). The trim removed 3 bases at V and 6 bases at J, leaving 11 bases unmatched. This CDR3 contains 17 residues. CDR3 protein: CASSLYPLAGAGNEQFF. In DNA form, the CDR3 reads TGTGCCAGCAGTTTGTACCCGCTAGCGGGAGCTGGCAATGAGCAGTTCTTC.

The chain combines TRBV10-3 with TRBJ1-1, with D maybe TRBD1 (5 bases). The CDR3 sequence is 15 residues long. The germline gives CDR1 ENHRY, CDR2 SYGVKD. V was cut by 0 bases and J by 6 bases, with 14 bases left in between. The DNA for the CDR3 is TGTGCCATCAGTGAGTCGGGGGAAGGGAGTGCTGAAGCTTTCTTT. Translation gives CAISESGEGSAEAFF.

This clonotype was detected once. The chain carries TRBV7-6 and TRBJ2-1; D tentatively reads TRBD1 or TRBD2 (5 bases each). CDR3 length: 18 residues. V dropped 5 bases and J dropped 5 bases, with 25 bases sitting between them. Germline V gene lookup returns CDR1 SGHVS and CDR2 FNYEAQ. CDR3 loop: CASSPNRRGVLGDNEQFF. CDR3 DNA sequence: TGTGCCAGCAGCCCTAACAGAAGAGGGGTTTTGGGGGACAATGAGCAGTTCTTC. Full variable domain (rest looked up from reference TRBV7-6 and TRBJ2-1): GAGVSQSPRYKVTKRGQDVALRCDPISGHVSLYWYRQALGQGPEFLTYFNYEAQQDKSGLPNDRFSAERPEGSISTLTIQRTEQRDSAMYRCASSPNRRGVLGDNEQFFGPGTRLTVL.

This clonotype showed up many times. J is TRBJ2-7 and V is TRBV4-3; D gene unclear. V was pared by 4 bases and J by 1 base, with 11 bases between. The CDR3 runs 14 residues. The germline gives CDR1 LGHNA, CDR2 YSLEER. This chain's CDR3 is CASSPQTVSYEQYF. DNA of the CDR3: TGCGCCAGCAGCCCCCAGACCGTTTCCTACGAGCAGTACTTC.

This chain uses TRBV12-3 or TRBV12-4 with TRBJ2-2; tentative D call: TRBD1 (6 bases). The CDR3 consists of 16 residues. Trimming pared 8 bases from V and 1 base from J, leaving 17 bases between. CDR3 residues: CASPSYTGLNTGELFF. The CDR3 DNA is TGTGCCAGCCCGTCTTATACAGGGCTGAACACCGGGGAGCTGTTTTTT.

This chain connects TRBV18 to TRBJ2-6; D unclear. The CDR3 length is 20 residues. V dropped 5 bases and J dropped 0 bases, with 23 bases sitting between them. CDR1 is KGHSH, CDR2 LQKENI, per germline. The CDR3 spells CASSSVTMDGTFSGANVLTF. DNA for the CDR3: TGTGCCAGCTCATCTGTAACTATGGACGGAACTTTCTCTGGGGCCAACGTCCTGACTTTC.

This clonotype was found many times. V is TRBV20-1 and J is TRBJ2-3, with a tentative D call TRBD2 (5 bases). From germline, CDR1 is DFQATT and CDR2 SNEGSKA (reference sequence). The V and J ends lost 5 bases and 0 bases respectively, with 6 bases between them. The CDR3 has 12 residues. This CDR3 is CSALASTDTQYF. The CDR3 coding sequence is TGCAGTGCTCTAGCCAGCACAGATACGCAGTATTTT.

This clonotype was picked up many times. The J gene is TRBJ2-1, the V gene TRBV25-1; no clear D. Trimming left V 2 bases short and J 5 bases short, with 10 bases between. From germline, CDR1 is MGHDK and CDR2 SYGVNS. The CDR3 runs 14 residues. CDR3 bases: TGTGCCAGCAGTGAACTGGGAATCGACAATGAGCAGTTCTTC. This gives the protein CASSELGIDNEQFF.

This clonotype was counted ten times or more. The V gene is TRBV6-6, the J gene TRBJ2-3; D is uncertain. The CDR3 has 11 residues. The V end was cut by 7 bases, the J end by 6 bases, with 8 bases between. The germline CDR1 and CDR2 sequences are MNHNY and SVGAGI (reference sequence). Here the CDR3 reads CASNHLDTQYF. Here the CDR3 DNA reads TGTGCCAGCAACCATCTCGATACGCAGTATTTT.

In its sample, this clonotype was seen many times. This chain joins TRBV28 and TRBJ2-3; D is perhaps TRBD1 or TRBD2 (5 bases each). The V gene lost 5 bases and the J gene lost 5 bases, with 17 bases spanning the gap. The V gene's germline CDR1 is MDHEN and CDR2 SYDVKM. This CDR3 is 15 amino acids long. The CDR3 sequence: CASSPSGDGGDTQYF. The CDR3 nucleotides read TGTGCCAGCAGTCCCAGCGGAGATGGGGGAGATACGCAGTATTTT. The whole variable domain, remainder taken from reference TRBV28 and TRBJ2-3, is DVKVTQSSRYLVKRTGEKVFLECVQDMDHENMFWYRQDPGLGLRLIYFSYDVKMKEKGDIPEGYSVSREKKERFSLILESASTNQTSMYLCASSPSGDGGDTQYFGPGTRLTVL.

This clonotype occurred many times. The chain has TRBV29-1 and TRBJ2-3; D possibly corresponds to TRBD1 (5 bases). This CDR3 is built from 14 residues. The germline CDR1 and CDR2 sequences are SQVTM and ANQGSEA. Deletions cut 4 bases from V and 1 base from J, with 12 bases between. The CDR3, as DNA: TGCAGCGTTGTTGCAGGGATGGGCACAGATACGCAGTATTTT. Translated: CSVVAGMGTDTQYF.

This chain joins TRBV24-1 and TRBJ1-5, with 9 bases identical to TRBD1. With V trimmed by 11 bases and J by 3 bases, 4 bases remained unmatched. The germline CDR1 and CDR2 sequences are KGHDR and SFDVKD. This CDR3 region has 13 residues. The CDR3 sequence: CAIGQGHNQPQHF. CDR3 coding DNA: TGTGCCATCGGACAGGGGCACAATCAGCCCCAGCATTTT.

A few counts support this clonotype. V and J are TRBV4-3 and TRBJ2-6, with 7 bases lining up with TRBD1. V gave up 3 bases and J gave up 0 bases; unmatched junction bases: 5. CDR1 is LGHNA and CDR2 is YSLEER in the germline V gene. The CDR3 is 17 amino acids. CDR3 sequence reads: CASSHRDSGSGANVLTF. The CDR3 region has the DNA TGCGCCAGCAGCCACCGGGACAGTGGCTCTGGGGCCAACGTCCTGACTTTC.